Listed below are T cell receptor beta chains from one sample, sequenced in a study of a mutant IDH1 vaccine in newly diagnosed glioma. The antigens these receptors bind are not known. Clones were read by immunoSEQ multiplex PCR, and TCRdb kept only the in-frame ones, dropping some. The table records tens of thousands of clones, just under 90% of them present only once. The source was PBMCs, collected from a glioma patient whose treatment included an IDH1 peptide vaccine. Receptor source: a woman aged 45 to 65 with glioma. Both conserved end residues are part of each CDR3. The order of the fields is D gene, V gene, J gene, clone size, CDR3 protein, CDR3 DNA. The D gene is left open where the match is weak. Rows give clone size only sometimes, using once, few, many, or a class for an expanded clone.

.	TRBV30	TRBJ1-5	.	CAWSRGADQPQHF	TGTGCCTGGAGTAGGGGTGCGGATCAGCCCCAGCATTTT
.	TRBV5-1	TRBJ1-2	.	CASSLEGRGSGYTF	TGCGCCAGCAGCTTGGAGGGCAGAGGAAGTGGCTACACCTTC
.	TRBV5-1	TRBJ2-3	.	CASSFRGGAGDTQYF	TGCGCCAGCAGCTTCCGTGGGGGGGCAGGAGATACGCAGTATTTT
.	TRBV6-9	TRBJ1-2	.	CASSWGAGYTF	TGTGCCAGCAGTTGGGGAGCTGGCTACACCTTC
.	TRBV2	TRBJ2-7	.	CASSPGTPSEQYF	TGTGCCAGCAGTCCCGGGACTCCAAGCGAGCAGTACTTC
.	TRBV19	TRBJ1-1	once	CASSIQLPGASFF	TGTGCCAGTAGTATACAACTGCCGGGGGCGTCTTTCTTT
TRBD1	TRBV23-1	TRBJ1-1	.	CASRRQGNTEAFF	TGCGCCAGCAGGAGACAGGGGAACACTGAAGCTTTCTTT
.	TRBV21-1	TRBJ1-1	.	CASSNKRTVMNTEAFF	TGTGCCAGCAGCAATAAGCGGACAGTCATGAACACTGAAGCTTTCTTT
.	TRBV5-1	TRBJ1-6	.	CASSLGRGGSPLHF	TGCGCCAGCAGCTTGGGGCGGGGAGGATCACCCCTCCACTTT
TRBD1	TRBV5-1	TRBJ1-4	.	CASSLTGEEKLFF	TGCGCCAGCAGCTTGACAGGGGAGGAGAAACTGTTTTTT
.	TRBV28	TRBJ1-4	.	CASSFTGGPNEKLFF	TGTGCCAGCAGTTTTACGGGGGGGCCTAATGAAAAACTGTTTTTT
.	TRBV5-1	TRBJ2-1	.	CASSLDLGAEQFF	TGCGCCAGCAGCTTGGACCTAGGCGCTGAGCAGTTCTTC
.	TRBV11-2	TRBJ2-2	.	CASSLGQNTGELFF	TGTGCCAGCAGCTTAGGACAGAACACCGGGGAGCTGTTTTTT
.	TRBV19	TRBJ1-1	.	CASSIDRINTEAFF	TGTGCCAGTAGTATAGACAGGATTAACACTGAAGCTTTCTTT
TRBD1	TRBV5-8	TRBJ1-2	.	CASSLDGQGLPYGYTF	TGTGCCAGCAGCTTGGATGGACAGGGCCTCCCTTATGGCTACACCTTC
TRBD2	TRBV11-2	TRBJ2-1	.	CASSLGEGRWNEQFF	TGTGCCAGCAGCTTGGGGGAGGGACGATGGAATGAGCAGTTCTTC
.	TRBV28	TRBJ1-5	once	CASSRSGGWNQPQHF	TGTGCCAGCAGTCGATCGGGGGGGTGGAATCAGCCCCAGCATTTT